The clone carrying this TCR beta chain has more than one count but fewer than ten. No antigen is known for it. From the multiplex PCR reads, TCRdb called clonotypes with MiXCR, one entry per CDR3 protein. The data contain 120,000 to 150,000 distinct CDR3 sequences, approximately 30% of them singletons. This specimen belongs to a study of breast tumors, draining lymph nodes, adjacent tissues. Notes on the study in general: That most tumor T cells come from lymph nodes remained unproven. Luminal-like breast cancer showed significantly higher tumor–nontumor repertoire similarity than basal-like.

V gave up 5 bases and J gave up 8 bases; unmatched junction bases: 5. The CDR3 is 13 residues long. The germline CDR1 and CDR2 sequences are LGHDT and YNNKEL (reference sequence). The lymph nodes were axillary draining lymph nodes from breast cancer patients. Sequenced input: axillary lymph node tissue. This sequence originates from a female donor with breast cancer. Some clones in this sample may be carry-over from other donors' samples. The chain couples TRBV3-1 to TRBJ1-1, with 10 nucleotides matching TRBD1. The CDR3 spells CASSSRQGAEAFF. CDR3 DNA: TGTGCCAGCAGCTCAAGACAGGGGGCAGAAGCTTTCTTT.